The source of this TCR beta chain is a study of sequential checkpoint blockade in melanoma. Background on the study: TCRbeta immunosequencing was performed on DNA from around 91 pretreatment melanoma tumor samples. Points from the study as a whole: Response in arm A was associated with pretreatment TIL clonality.

V lost 2 bases, J lost 4 bases, and 7 bases lay in between. The CDR3 runs to 13 residues. Germline V lookup: CDR1 SGHVT, CDR2 SQSDAQ. A note on this clone: Antigen: not known.

The treatment was: randomized to nivolumab then ipilimumab (arm A) or the reverse (arm B). TCRdb's table, derived via immunoSEQ multiplex PCR, lists solely in-frame clones and lacks some. The sample carries about 19,000 clones, 73% recorded once. The sequence was collected from a human donor with melanoma. The chain joins TRBV7-4 to TRBJ2-3, with D perhaps TRBD1 (6 bases). The specimen was tumor tissue (inferred from file names), collected from a patient given nivolumab and ipilimumab in sequence. CDR3 bases: TGTGCCAGCAGCTTACAGGGGTCAGATACGCAGTATTTT. It encodes CASSLQGSDTQYF.